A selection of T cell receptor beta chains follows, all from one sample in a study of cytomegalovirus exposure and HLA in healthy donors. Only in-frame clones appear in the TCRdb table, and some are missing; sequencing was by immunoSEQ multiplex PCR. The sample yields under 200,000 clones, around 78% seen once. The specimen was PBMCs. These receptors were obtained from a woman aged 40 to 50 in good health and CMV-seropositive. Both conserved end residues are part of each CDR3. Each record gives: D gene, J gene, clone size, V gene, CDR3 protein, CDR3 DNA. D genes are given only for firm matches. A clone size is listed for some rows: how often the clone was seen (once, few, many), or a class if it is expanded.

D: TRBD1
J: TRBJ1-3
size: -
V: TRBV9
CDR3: CASSGSQGDRNTIYF
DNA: TGTGCCAGCAGCGGATCACAGGGGGACCGGAACACCATATATTTT

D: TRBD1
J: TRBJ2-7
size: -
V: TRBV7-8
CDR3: CASSLGDRAGEQYF
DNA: TGTGCCAGCAGCTTAGGGGACAGGGCCGGCGAGCAGTACTTC

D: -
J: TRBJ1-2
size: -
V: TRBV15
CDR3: CATSSTSGSAPSNYGYTF
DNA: TGTGCCACCAGTTCAACCTCAGGGTCTGCTCCGTCTAACTATGGCTACACCTTC

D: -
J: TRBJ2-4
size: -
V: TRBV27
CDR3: CASGPRVAKNIQYF
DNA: TGTGCCAGCGGGCCAAGAGTAGCCAAAAACATTCAGTACTTC

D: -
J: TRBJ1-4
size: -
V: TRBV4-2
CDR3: CASSETGLGEKLFF
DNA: TGTGCCAGCAGCGAGACAGGCCTCGGCGAAAAACTGTTTTTT

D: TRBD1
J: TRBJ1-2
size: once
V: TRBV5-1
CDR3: CASSLTGTGKAHYGYTF
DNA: TGCGCCAGCAGCTTAACCGGGACAGGGAAGGCACACTATGGCTACACCTTC

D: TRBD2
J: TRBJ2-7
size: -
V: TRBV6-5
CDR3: CASSSAGGIYEQYF
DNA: TGTGCCAGCAGTTCAGCGGGGGGCATCTACGAGCAGTACTTC

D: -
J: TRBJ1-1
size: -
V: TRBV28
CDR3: CASSWGRTEAFF
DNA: TGTGCCAGCAGTTGGGGGCGAACTGAAGCTTTCTTT

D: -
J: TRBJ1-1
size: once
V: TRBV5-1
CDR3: CASSLELVGANTEAFF
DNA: TGCGCCAGCAGCTTGGAGCTCGTGGGGGCGAACACTGAAGCTTTCTTT

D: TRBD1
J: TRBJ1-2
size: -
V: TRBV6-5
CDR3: CASSLQGGNGYTF
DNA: TGTGCCAGCAGTTTACAGGGGGGTAATGGCTACACCTTC

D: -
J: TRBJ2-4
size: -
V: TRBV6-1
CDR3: CASSDRAKGKNIQYF
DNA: TGTGCCAGCAGTGACCGGGCTAAGGGGAAAAACATTCAGTACTTC

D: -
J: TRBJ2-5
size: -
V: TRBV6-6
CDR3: CASSLQETQYF
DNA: TGTGCCAGCAGTCTCCAAGAGACCCAGTACTTC

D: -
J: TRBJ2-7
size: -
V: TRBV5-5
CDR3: CASSWRGEQYF
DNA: TGTGCCAGCAGCTGGAGGGGCGAGCAGTACTTC

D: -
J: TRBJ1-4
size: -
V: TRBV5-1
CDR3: CASSTGTSEKLFF
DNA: TGCGCCAGCAGCACAGGGACTAGTGAAAAACTGTTTTTT

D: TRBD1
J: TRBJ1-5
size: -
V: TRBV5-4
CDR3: CASSSYRTGVVSNQPQHF
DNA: TGTGCCAGCAGCTCATACCGGACAGGGGTAGTTTCCAATCAGCCCCAGCATTTT

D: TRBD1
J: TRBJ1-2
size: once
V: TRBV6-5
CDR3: CASSPTGDGYTF
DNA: TGTGCCAGCAGCCCAACAGGGGACGGCTACACCTTC

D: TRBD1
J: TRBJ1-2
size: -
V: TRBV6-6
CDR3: CASLGTEQNYGYTF
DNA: TGTGCCAGCTTAGGGACAGAACAAAACTATGGCTACACCTTC

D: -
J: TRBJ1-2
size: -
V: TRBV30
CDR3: CAWSVSPGYGYTF
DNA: TGTGCCTGGAGTGTATCCCCCGGGTATGGCTACACCTTC

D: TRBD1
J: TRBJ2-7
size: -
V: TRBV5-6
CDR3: CASSLQTGVGEQYF
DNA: TGTGCCAGCAGCCTACAAACAGGGGTAGGGGAGCAGTACTTC

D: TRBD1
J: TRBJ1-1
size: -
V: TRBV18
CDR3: CASSPQNTGAEAFF
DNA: TGTGCCAGCTCACCGCAGAATACAGGGGCTGAAGCTTTCTTT

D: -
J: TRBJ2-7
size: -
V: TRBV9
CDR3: CASSVAEGYEQYF
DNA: TGTGCCAGCAGCGTAGCGGAGGGCTACGAGCAGTACTTC

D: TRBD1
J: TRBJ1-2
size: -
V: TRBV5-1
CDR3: CASSPRQGLYGYTF
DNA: TGCGCCAGCAGCCCGAGACAGGGGCTTTATGGCTACACCTTC

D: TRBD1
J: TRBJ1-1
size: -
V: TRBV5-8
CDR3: CASSLTGYTEAFF
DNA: TGTGCCAGCAGCCTGACAGGGTACACTGAAGCTTTCTTT

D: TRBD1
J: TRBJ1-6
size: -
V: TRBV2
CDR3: CASSEGQFNSPLHF
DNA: TGTGCCAGCAGTGAGGGACAGTTCAATTCACCCCTCCACTTT

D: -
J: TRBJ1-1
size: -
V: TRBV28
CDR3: CASSLSARAEAFF
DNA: TGTGCCAGCAGTTTATCTGCAAGAGCTGAAGCTTTCTTT

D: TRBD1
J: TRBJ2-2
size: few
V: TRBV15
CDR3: CATTPEGDRVTGELFF
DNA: TGTGCCACCACCCCAGAAGGGGACAGGGTCACCGGGGAGCTGTTTTTT

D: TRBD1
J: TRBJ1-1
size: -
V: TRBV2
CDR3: CASRLTGGTEAFF
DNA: TGTGCCAGCAGGTTGACAGGGGGCACTGAAGCTTTCTTT

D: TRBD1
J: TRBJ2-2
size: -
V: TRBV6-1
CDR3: CASSTGAAGELFF
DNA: TGTGCCAGCAGCACAGGGGCGGCCGGGGAGCTGTTTTTT

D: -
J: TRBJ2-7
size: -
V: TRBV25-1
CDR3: CASSDGLGQYF
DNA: TGTGCCAGCAGTGACGGCCTAGGGCAGTACTTC

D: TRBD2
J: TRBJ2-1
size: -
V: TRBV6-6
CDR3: CASRFETSGANEQFF
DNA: TGTGCCAGCCGATTTGAGACTAGCGGGGCCAATGAGCAGTTCTTC

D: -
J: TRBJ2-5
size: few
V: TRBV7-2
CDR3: CASSVQASVETQYF
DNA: TGTGCCAGCAGCGTACAGGCTAGTGTGGAGACCCAGTACTTC

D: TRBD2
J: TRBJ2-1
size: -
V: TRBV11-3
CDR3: CASSLGTSGSSYNEQFF
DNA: TGTGCCAGCAGCTTAGGGACTAGCGGAAGCTCCTACAATGAGCAGTTCTTC

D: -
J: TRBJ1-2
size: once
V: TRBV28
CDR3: CASSSGAGVDYGYTF
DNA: TGTGCCAGCAGCTCCGGTGCGGGGGTCGACTATGGCTACACCTTC

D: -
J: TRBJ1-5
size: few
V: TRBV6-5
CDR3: CASSDRQYQPQHF
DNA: TGTGCCAGCAGTGATAGACAGTATCAGCCCCAGCATTTT